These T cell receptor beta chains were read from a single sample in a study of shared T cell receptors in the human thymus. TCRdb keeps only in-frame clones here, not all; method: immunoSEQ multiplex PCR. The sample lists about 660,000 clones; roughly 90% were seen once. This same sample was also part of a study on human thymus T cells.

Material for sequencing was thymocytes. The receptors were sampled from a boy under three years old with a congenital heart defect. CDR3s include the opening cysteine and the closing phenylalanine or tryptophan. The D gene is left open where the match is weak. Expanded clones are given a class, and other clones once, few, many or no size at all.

CDR3 DNA: TGTGCCACCAGCAGAAAACAGGGGGCGATAAGATACGAGCAGTACTTC; CDR3 protein: CATSRKQGAIRYEQYF; clone size: -; V gene: TRBV15; D gene: TRBD1; J gene: TRBJ2-7
CDR3 DNA: TGTGCCAGCAGCTTAAGGATAGCGGCAAACACCGGGGAGCTGTTTTTT; CDR3 protein: CASSLRIAANTGELFF; clone size: -; V gene: TRBV7-3; D gene: -; J gene: TRBJ2-2
CDR3 DNA: TGCGCCAGCAGCTTGGAGGGGGAAGAAAAATATGAGCAGTTCTTC; CDR3 protein: CASSLEGEEKYEQFF; clone size: few; V gene: TRBV5-1; D gene: -; J gene: TRBJ2-1
CDR3 DNA: TGTGCCTGGAGTCGGACAGGGGAGCCAAACTATGGCTACACCTTC; CDR3 protein: CAWSRTGEPNYGYTF; clone size: -; V gene: TRBV30; D gene: TRBD1; J gene: TRBJ1-2
CDR3 DNA: TGTGCCAGCAGTGCCAGGGGTGACACCGGGGAGCTGTTTTTT; CDR3 protein: CASSARGDTGELFF; clone size: once; V gene: TRBV6-1; D gene: -; J gene: TRBJ2-2
CDR3 DNA: TGTGCCAGCAGCCTGGGCGGAGGGAGACAAGAGACCCAGTACTTC; CDR3 protein: CASSLGGGRQETQYF; clone size: once; V gene: TRBV14; D gene: -; J gene: TRBJ2-5
CDR3 DNA: TGTGCCAGCACCCATAAGGGGGAGCAGTACTTC; CDR3 protein: CASTHKGEQYF; clone size: once; V gene: TRBV6-5; D gene: -; J gene: TRBJ2-7
CDR3 DNA: TGTGCCAGCAGCCAAGGACAGGATGGAAACACCATATATTTT; CDR3 protein: CASSQGQDGNTIYF; clone size: -; V gene: TRBV14; D gene: -; J gene: TRBJ1-3
CDR3 DNA: TGTGCCAGCAGCCAAGTAGCGGGGTCTACCACAGATACGCAGTATTTT; CDR3 protein: CASSQVAGSTTDTQYF; clone size: -; V gene: TRBV14; D gene: TRBD2; J gene: TRBJ2-3
CDR3 DNA: TGTGCCTGGGTGGCCAGAACAGGAGATACGCAGTATTTT; CDR3 protein: CAWVARTGDTQYF; clone size: -; V gene: TRBV30; D gene: -; J gene: TRBJ2-3
CDR3 DNA: TGTGCCAGCAGCTGGGAGGGGCTGGCTAGCGGGGCCCAAGAGACCCAGTACTTC; CDR3 protein: CASSWEGLASGAQETQYF; clone size: -; V gene: TRBV5-8; D gene: TRBD2; J gene: TRBJ2-5
CDR3 DNA: TGTGCCAGCAGCCCTGGGACTAGCGGGCGAGGGTACAATGAGCAGTTCTTC; CDR3 protein: CASSPGTSGRGYNEQFF; clone size: -; V gene: TRBV4-2; D gene: TRBD2; J gene: TRBJ2-1
CDR3 DNA: TGCGCCAGCAGCCACCGTGACAGCCTCAACTCACCCCTCCACTTT; CDR3 protein: CASSHRDSLNSPLHF; clone size: -; V gene: TRBV4-3; D gene: -; J gene: TRBJ1-6
CDR3 DNA: TGTGCCAGCAGCTTGGCCGGGGGTGGGCCTAGCTCCTACAATGAGCAGTTCTTC; CDR3 protein: CASSLAGGGPSSYNEQFF; clone size: -; V gene: TRBV5-6; D gene: -; J gene: TRBJ2-1
CDR3 DNA: TGTGCCAGCAGTGCGGACAGTCTTTGGGGTGAAGCTTTCTTT; CDR3 protein: CASSADSLWGEAFF; clone size: -; V gene: TRBV25-1; D gene: -; J gene: TRBJ1-1
CDR3 DNA: TGTGCCAGCAGCGTAGGGCGGGAGGGTAATGAGCAGTTCTTC; CDR3 protein: CASSVGREGNEQFF; clone size: -; V gene: TRBV9; D gene: TRBD2; J gene: TRBJ2-1
CDR3 DNA: TGTGCCACCAGCAGAGGGAGACTCACAGGGTTGAGCAATCAGCCCCAGCATTTT; CDR3 protein: CATSRGRLTGLSNQPQHF; clone size: -; V gene: TRBV15; D gene: -; J gene: TRBJ1-5
CDR3 DNA: TGTGCCAGTAGTATACGGCCGCGGAGCGGAGGTTCCTACGAGCAGTACTTC; CDR3 protein: CASSIRPRSGGSYEQYF; clone size: -; V gene: TRBV19; D gene: -; J gene: TRBJ2-7
CDR3 DNA: TGTGCCAGCAGCGGAGGGAGGTCTGGGTACACCATATATTTT; CDR3 protein: CASSGGRSGYTIYF; clone size: few; V gene: TRBV7-9; D gene: -; J gene: TRBJ1-3
CDR3 DNA: TGTGCCAGCTCTCGGACAGGGACTGGGGCCAACGTCCTGACTTTC; CDR3 protein: CASSRTGTGANVLTF; clone size: once; V gene: TRBV18; D gene: TRBD1; J gene: TRBJ2-6